The clone carrying this T cell receptor beta chain was observed a few times. The target antigen is unknown. CD4+ T cells that had been cultured provided DNA sequenced with the Oncomine TCR Beta short-read assay. A single record per CDR3 protein comes from TCRdb applying MiXCR to the PCR reads. The sample has 10,000 to 15,000 distinct CDR3 sequences; about 74% are singletons. The germline V gene has CDR1 DFQATT and CDR2 SNEGSKA (reference sequence). This CDR3 comprises 15 residues. J gave up 2 bases and V 3 bases, and 7 bases lay outside the gene matches. Treatment specified: 10-day PBMC culture with coronavirus spike peptide pools or control peptides (ViraFEST assay). The sample comes from a study of vaccination and CD4 T cells after COVID-19. Findings and caveats of the study: The median proportion of reactive clones detected only post-vaccination in convalescent patients was over 65%.

The sequence came from a human donor who received a COVID-19 vaccine. The sequences come from CD4+ T cells from blood, cultured in vitro, collected after SARS-CoV-2 vaccination. The rearrangement links TRBV20-1 to TRBJ2-7; 10 bases map to TRBD2. The CDR3 loop reads CSARGLAGGPYEQYF. The CDR3 DNA reads as TGCAGTGCTAGGGGGTTAGCGGGGGGCCCCTACGAGCAGTACTTC.